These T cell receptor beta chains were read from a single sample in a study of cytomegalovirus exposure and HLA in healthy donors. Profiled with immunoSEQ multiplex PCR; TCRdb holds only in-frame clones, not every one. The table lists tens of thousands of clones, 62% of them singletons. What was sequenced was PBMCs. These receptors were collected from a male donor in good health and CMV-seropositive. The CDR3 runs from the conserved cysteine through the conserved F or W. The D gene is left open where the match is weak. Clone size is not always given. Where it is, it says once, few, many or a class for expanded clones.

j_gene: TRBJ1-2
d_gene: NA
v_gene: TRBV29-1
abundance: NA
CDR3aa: CSVAAGTRGYGYTF
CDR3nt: TGCAGCGTTGCGGCAGGGACTAGGGGCTATGGCTACACCTTC

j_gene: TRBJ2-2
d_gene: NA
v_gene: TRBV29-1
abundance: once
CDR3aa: CSVETVNTGELFF
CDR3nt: TGCAGCGTTGAAACAGTGAACACCGGGGAGCTGTTTTTT

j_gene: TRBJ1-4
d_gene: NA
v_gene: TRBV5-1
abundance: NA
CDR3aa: CASPFPQGREKLFF
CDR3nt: TGCGCCAGCCCCTTCCCCCAGGGTCGGGAAAAACTGTTTTTT

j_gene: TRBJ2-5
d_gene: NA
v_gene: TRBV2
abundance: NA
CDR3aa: CASSETRSTGRQYF
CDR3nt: TGTGCCAGCAGTGAGACTAGGAGCACAGGAAGGCAGTACTTC

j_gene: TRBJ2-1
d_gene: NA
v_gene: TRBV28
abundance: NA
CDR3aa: CASSYTGSSYNEQFF
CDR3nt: TGTGCCAGCAGTTATACCGGGAGCTCCTACAATGAGCAGTTCTTC

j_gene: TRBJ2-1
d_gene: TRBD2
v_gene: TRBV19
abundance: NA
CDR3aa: CASTSGRDYNEQFF
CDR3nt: TGTGCCAGTACGAGCGGGAGGGACTACAATGAGCAGTTCTTC

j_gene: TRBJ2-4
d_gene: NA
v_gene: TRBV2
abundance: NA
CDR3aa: CASINRGEVKNIQYF
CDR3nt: TGTGCCAGCATTAACCGGGGTGAGGTAAAAAACATTCAGTACTTC

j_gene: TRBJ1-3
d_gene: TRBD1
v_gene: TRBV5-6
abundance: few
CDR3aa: CASSPQTGVSGNTIYF
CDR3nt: TGTGCCAGCAGCCCCCAGACAGGGGTCTCTGGAAACACCATATATTTT

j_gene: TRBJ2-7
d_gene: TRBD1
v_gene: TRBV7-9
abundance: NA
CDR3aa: CASSLGGPLDRAYEQYF
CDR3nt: TGTGCCAGCAGCTTAGGAGGCCCCCTTGACAGGGCCTACGAGCAGTACTTC

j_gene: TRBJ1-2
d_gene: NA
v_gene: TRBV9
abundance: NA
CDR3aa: CASSPDRDSNYGYTF
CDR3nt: TGTGCCAGCAGCCCGGACCGGGATTCTAACTATGGCTACACCTTC

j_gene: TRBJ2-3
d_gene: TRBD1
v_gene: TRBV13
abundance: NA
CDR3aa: CASSLRGQGRGTQYF
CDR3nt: TGTGCCAGCAGCTTACGAGGACAGGGAAGAGGAACGCAGTATTTT

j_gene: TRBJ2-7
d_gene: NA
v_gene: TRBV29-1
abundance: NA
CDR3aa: CSARHDYEQYF
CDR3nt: TGCAGCGCCCGACACGATTACGAGCAGTACTTC

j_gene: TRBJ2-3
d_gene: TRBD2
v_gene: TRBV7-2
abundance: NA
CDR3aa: CASSSSGYTQYF
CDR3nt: TGTGCCAGCAGCTCTAGCGGATATACGCAGTATTTT

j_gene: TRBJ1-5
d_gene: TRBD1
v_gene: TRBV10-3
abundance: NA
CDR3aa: CAISVGTGGQPQHF
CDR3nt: TGTGCCATCAGTGTGGGGACAGGGGGTCAGCCCCAGCATTTT

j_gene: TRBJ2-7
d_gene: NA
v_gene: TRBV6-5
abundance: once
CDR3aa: CVSSYSESYEQYF
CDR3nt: TGTGTCAGCAGTTACTCCGAGTCCTACGAGCAGTACTTC

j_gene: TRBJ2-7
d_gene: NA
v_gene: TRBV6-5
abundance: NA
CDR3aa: CASSYRGRGTYEQYF
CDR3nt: TGTGCCAGCAGTTACAGAGGCAGGGGCACCTACGAGCAGTACTTC

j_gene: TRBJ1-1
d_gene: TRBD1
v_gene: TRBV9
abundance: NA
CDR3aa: CASSVDRDTEAFF
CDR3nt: TGTGCCAGCAGCGTGGACAGGGACACTGAAGCTTTCTTT

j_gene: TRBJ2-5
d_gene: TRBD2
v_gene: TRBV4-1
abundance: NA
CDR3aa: CAPHGSSSGGKEGQETQYF
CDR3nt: TGCGCCCCACACGGGAGTTCTAGCGGGGGGAAGGAGGGCCAAGAGACCCAGTACTTC

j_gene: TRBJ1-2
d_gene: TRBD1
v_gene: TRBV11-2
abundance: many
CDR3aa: CASSLRGDGYTF
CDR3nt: TGTGCCAGCAGCCTCAGGGGGGATGGCTACACCTTC

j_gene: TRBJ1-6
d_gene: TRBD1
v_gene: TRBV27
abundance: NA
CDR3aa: CASRSRGKLSPLHF
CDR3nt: TGTGCCAGCAGGAGCAGGGGGAAGCTGTCACCCCTCCACTTT

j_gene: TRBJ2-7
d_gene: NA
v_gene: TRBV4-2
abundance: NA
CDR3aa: CASSQEPDYKSYEQYF
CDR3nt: TGTGCCAGCAGCCAGGAGCCGGACTATAAGTCCTACGAGCAGTACTTC

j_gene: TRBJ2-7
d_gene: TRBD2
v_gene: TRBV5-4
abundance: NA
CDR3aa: CASSVGSGADYEQYF
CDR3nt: TGTGCCAGCAGCGTGGGTAGCGGGGCCGACTACGAGCAGTACTTC

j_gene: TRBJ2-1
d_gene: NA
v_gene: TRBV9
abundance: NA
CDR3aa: CASSTRGTGPNNEQFF
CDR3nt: TGTGCCAGCAGCACCCGGGGGACGGGACCGAACAATGAGCAGTTCTTC

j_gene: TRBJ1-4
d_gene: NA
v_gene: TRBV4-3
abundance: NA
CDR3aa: CASSQGTANEKLFF
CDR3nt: TGCGCCAGCAGCCAAGGGACAGCTAATGAAAAACTGTTTTTT

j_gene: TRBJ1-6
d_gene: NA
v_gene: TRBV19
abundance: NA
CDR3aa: CASSTRALGDSPLHF
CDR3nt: TGTGCCAGTAGTACCCGAGCGTTAGGGGATTCACCCCTCCACTTT

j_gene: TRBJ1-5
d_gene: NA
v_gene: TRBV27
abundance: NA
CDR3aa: CASSFLSPSNQPQHF
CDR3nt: TGTGCCAGCAGTTTCCTGAGCCCAAGCAATCAGCCCCAGCATTTT

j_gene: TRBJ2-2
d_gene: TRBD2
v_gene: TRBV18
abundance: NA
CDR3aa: CASSQLGLAGSTGELFF
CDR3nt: TGTGCCAGCTCACAGCTCGGGCTAGCGGGATCCACCGGGGAGCTGTTTTTT

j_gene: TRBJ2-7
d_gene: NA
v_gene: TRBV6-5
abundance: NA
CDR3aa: CASSEASVTGRVF
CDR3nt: TGTGCCAGCAGTGAAGCGTCTGTGACAGGTCGCGTCTTC

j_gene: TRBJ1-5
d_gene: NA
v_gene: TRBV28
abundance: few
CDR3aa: CASSLGGRNQPQHF
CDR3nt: TGTGCCAGCAGTTTAGGGGGCCGGAATCAGCCCCAGCATTTT

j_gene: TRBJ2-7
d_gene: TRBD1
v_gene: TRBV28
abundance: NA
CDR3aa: CASARTGGNEQYF
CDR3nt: TGTGCCAGCGCAAGGACAGGTGGCAACGAGCAGTACTTC

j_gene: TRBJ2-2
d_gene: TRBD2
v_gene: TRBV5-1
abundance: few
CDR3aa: CASSPRLAKGTGELFF
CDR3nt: TGCGCCAGCAGCCCCCGACTAGCGAAGGGGACCGGGGAGCTGTTTTTT

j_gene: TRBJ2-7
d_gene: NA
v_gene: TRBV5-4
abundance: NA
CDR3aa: CASSLPGTQSYEQYF
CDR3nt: TGTGCCAGCAGCCTACCCGGGACTCAATCCTACGAGCAGTACTTC

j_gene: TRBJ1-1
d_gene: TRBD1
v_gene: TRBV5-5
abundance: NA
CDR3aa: CASSPRQGEVLREAFF
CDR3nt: TGTGCCAGCAGCCCTAGACAGGGGGAGGTTTTACGTGAAGCTTTCTTT

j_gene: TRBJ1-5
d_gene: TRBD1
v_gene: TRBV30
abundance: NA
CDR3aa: CAWTEGTAVNQPQHF
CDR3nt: TGTGCCTGGACCGAGGGGACAGCAGTCAATCAGCCCCAGCATTTT

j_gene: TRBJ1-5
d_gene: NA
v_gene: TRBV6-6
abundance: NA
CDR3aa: CASSSTVHSNQPQHF
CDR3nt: TGTGCCAGCAGCTCGACAGTACATAGCAATCAGCCCCAGCATTTT

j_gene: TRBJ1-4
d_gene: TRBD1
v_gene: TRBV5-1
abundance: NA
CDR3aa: CASSLEGQVNEKLFF
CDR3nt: TGCGCCAGCAGCTTGGAAGGACAGGTTAATGAAAAACTGTTTTTT